This is a list of T cell receptor beta chains from one sample in a study of cytomegalovirus exposure and HLA in healthy donors. TCRdb keeps only in-frame clones here, not all; method: immunoSEQ multiplex PCR. The table has approximately 250,000 clones, roughly 73% seen once. Sample: PBMCs. The receptors were gathered from a boy between 10 and 17 years old in good health and CMV-seronegative. Both conserved end residues are part of each CDR3. The order of the fields is clone size, J gene, D gene, V gene, CDR3 DNA, CDR3 protein. A D gene is named only where the DNA matches it firmly. Clone size, where shown, is once, few, many, or a class for clones that have expanded.

abundance: NA
j_gene: TRBJ1-6
d_gene: TRBD1
v_gene: TRBV9
CDR3nt: TGTGCCAGCAGCGTCGGGACAGGGGGCCGTTCACCCCTCCACTTT
CDR3aa: CASSVGTGGRSPLHF

abundance: NA
j_gene: TRBJ2-1
d_gene: TRBD2
v_gene: TRBV6-6
CDR3nt: TGTGCCAGCAGTTTACTAGCGGGGGACAATGAGCAGTTCTTC
CDR3aa: CASSLLAGDNEQFF

abundance: NA
j_gene: TRBJ1-2
d_gene: TRBD1
v_gene: TRBV13
CDR3nt: TGTGCCAGCAGCTTAGGCTCCGACAGGGCCTTACCCTATGGCTACACCTTC
CDR3aa: CASSLGSDRALPYGYTF

abundance: few
j_gene: TRBJ1-4
d_gene: TRBD1
v_gene: TRBV10-3
CDR3nt: TGTGCCATCAGTGAAGGGCCGGGACAGGGGACGGAGAAACTGTTTTTT
CDR3aa: CAISEGPGQGTEKLFF

abundance: NA
j_gene: TRBJ2-5
d_gene: TRBD2
v_gene: TRBV5-1
CDR3nt: TGCGCCAGCAGCAGATCTGGCACTAGCGGGGGGGCCGAAGAGACCCAGTACTTC
CDR3aa: CASSRSGTSGGAEETQYF

abundance: NA
j_gene: TRBJ1-1
d_gene: TRBD1
v_gene: TRBV29-1
CDR3nt: TGCAGCGTTGAAGTAGAGGACAGGCCGGACTTTGAAGCTTTCTTT
CDR3aa: CSVEVEDRPDFEAFF

abundance: NA
j_gene: TRBJ1-2
d_gene: TRBD1
v_gene: TRBV19
CDR3nt: TGTGCCAGTAGCCTCACAGGGGGAGACTATGGCTACACCTTC
CDR3aa: CASSLTGGDYGYTF

abundance: few
j_gene: TRBJ1-1
d_gene: NA
v_gene: TRBV4-2
CDR3nt: TGTGCCAGCAGCGCCAGGGTGGGTGCTACTGAAGCTTTCTTT
CDR3aa: CASSARVGATEAFF

abundance: NA
j_gene: TRBJ2-1
d_gene: TRBD2
v_gene: TRBV2
CDR3nt: TGTGCCAGCAGCTTCGGGCGGGAGGTTTCTCTGTCTCGGTTCTTC
CDR3aa: CASSFGREVSLSRFF

abundance: NA
j_gene: TRBJ1-6
d_gene: TRBD1
v_gene: TRBV10-3
CDR3nt: TGTGCCATCAGTGAGCGTTCCGGGACAGGGTGTCACTTT
CDR3aa: CAISERSGTGCHF

abundance: NA
j_gene: TRBJ2-3
d_gene: NA
v_gene: TRBV2
CDR3nt: TGTGCCAGCAGTGCCCACCCGGCGCAGTATTTT
CDR3aa: CASSAHPAQYF

abundance: NA
j_gene: TRBJ1-5
d_gene: NA
v_gene: TRBV30
CDR3nt: TGTGCCTGGAACACGCTGGGCAATCAGCCCCAGCATTTT
CDR3aa: CAWNTLGNQPQHF

abundance: NA
j_gene: TRBJ1-6
d_gene: NA
v_gene: TRBV6-1
CDR3nt: TGTGCCACCTTGACAGTTTATAATTCACCCCTCCACTTT
CDR3aa: CATLTVYNSPLHF

abundance: NA
j_gene: TRBJ1-5
d_gene: NA
v_gene: TRBV6-1
CDR3nt: TGTGCCAGCAGTGTAAGTAAGGGGCAGCCCCAGCATTTT
CDR3aa: CASSVSKGQPQHF

abundance: NA
j_gene: TRBJ2-7
d_gene: TRBD2
v_gene: TRBV5-6
CDR3nt: TGTGCCAGCAGCTTGGGGGAGGGGTACGAGCAGTACTTC
CDR3aa: CASSLGEGYEQYF

abundance: NA
j_gene: TRBJ1-6
d_gene: TRBD1
v_gene: TRBV7-3
CDR3nt: TGTGCCAGCAGCTTAGGGACAGCCAATTCACCCCTCCACTTT
CDR3aa: CASSLGTANSPLHF

abundance: many
j_gene: TRBJ1-5
d_gene: NA
v_gene: TRBV6-1
CDR3nt: TGTGCCAGCAGTGAACTCGAGGAGGGTGGTCAGCCCCAGCATTTT
CDR3aa: CASSELEEGGQPQHF

abundance: once
j_gene: TRBJ2-2
d_gene: NA
v_gene: TRBV6-5
CDR3nt: TGTGCCAGCAGTTACTCGAGACGGGGCGGGGAGCTGTTTTTT
CDR3aa: CASSYSRRGGELFF

abundance: once
j_gene: TRBJ2-7
d_gene: NA
v_gene: TRBV27
CDR3nt: TGTGCCAGCAGCTTGACAGGTCGCGAGCAGTACTTC
CDR3aa: CASSLTGREQYF

abundance: NA
j_gene: TRBJ1-1
d_gene: NA
v_gene: TRBV5-4
CDR3nt: TGTGCCAGCAGCCCATTACCGACAGGGAACACTGAAGCTTTCTTT
CDR3aa: CASSPLPTGNTEAFF

abundance: NA
j_gene: TRBJ1-2
d_gene: TRBD1
v_gene: TRBV6-5
CDR3nt: TGTGCCAGCAGCCGGGACAGGGACTATGGCTACACCTTC
CDR3aa: CASSRDRDYGYTF

abundance: NA
j_gene: TRBJ2-1
d_gene: TRBD1
v_gene: TRBV29-1
CDR3nt: TGCAGCGTTATCGGGCGAAAGGACAGGGACAATGAGCAGTTCTTC
CDR3aa: CSVIGRKDRDNEQFF

abundance: few
j_gene: TRBJ2-1
d_gene: NA
v_gene: TRBV6-5
CDR3nt: TGTGCCAGCAGTTACCTTCAGGGGAATGAGCAGTTCTTC
CDR3aa: CASSYLQGNEQFF

abundance: NA
j_gene: TRBJ2-7
d_gene: NA
v_gene: TRBV5-6
CDR3nt: TGTGCCAGCAGCTTGAGGTTCTTACGGGAGTACTTC
CDR3aa: CASSLRFLREYF

abundance: NA
j_gene: TRBJ2-3
d_gene: NA
v_gene: TRBV28
CDR3nt: TGTGCCAGCTTCGTTAGCGGCACAGATACGCAGTATTTT
CDR3aa: CASFVSGTDTQYF

abundance: NA
j_gene: TRBJ2-7
d_gene: NA
v_gene: TRBV6-5
CDR3nt: TGTGCCAGCAGATCACAGGTGAGCTCCTACGAGCAGTACTTC
CDR3aa: CASRSQVSSYEQYF

abundance: few
j_gene: TRBJ2-5
d_gene: TRBD2
v_gene: TRBV2
CDR3nt: TGTGCCAGCAGGGGGGGACTAGCGCTGAGGGGGACCCAGTACTTC
CDR3aa: CASRGGLALRGTQYF

abundance: NA
j_gene: TRBJ1-2
d_gene: TRBD1
v_gene: TRBV7-8
CDR3nt: TGTGCCAGCAGCTCCCTGGGACAGAACAACTATGGCTACACCTTC
CDR3aa: CASSSLGQNNYGYTF